The TCR beta chain described here comes from a study of T cell changes during pregnancy in multiple sclerosis. The assay was immunoSEQ multiplex PCR, and TCRdb's table has in-frame clones only and misses some. The profile shows some 68,000 clones, approximately 90% of them singletons. The count of this clone is one. The CDR3 runs to 16 residues. Germline values: CDR1 LNHDA, CDR2 SQIVND (reference sequence). With 3 bases removed from V and 1 base from J, the gap between germline ends came to 15 bases. Here the sequenced sample was peripheral blood, taken in the second trimester of pregnancy. The genes are TRBV19 and TRBJ1-1; a weak D match, TRBD1 (6 bases). This receptor was taken from a female donor with multiple sclerosis, enrolled in a pregnancy study. CDR3 region: CASSMEAGRGNTEAFF. The CDR3 DNA reads as TGTGCCAGTAGTATGGAAGCCGGCAGGGGGAACACTGAAGCTTTCTTT.